This entry is about one T cell receptor beta chain. The sample is drawn from a study of blood T cell repertoires in COVID-19. At the level of the study: T cells, B-cell-depleted T cells, or PBMCs provided the cDNA or gDNA that served as material.

Unmatched junction bases numbered 14, after V lost 5 bases and J lost 6 bases. The CDR3 has 16 residues. Germline loops: CDR1 SGHTA, CDR2 FQGNSA. Which cohort a participant joined came from the clinical history participants gave. Repertoires were generated with immunoSEQ multiplex PCR, while TCRdb's copy carries only in-frame clones and drops some. Of around 50,000 clones in the sample, approximately 80% were seen once. The sample taken for sequencing was PBMCs or T cells enriched from blood (not recorded which). J is TRBJ2-7 and V is TRBV7-2; 9 nucleotides agree with TRBD1. The sequence derives from a woman in her forties or fifties with acute COVID-19. CDR3 region: CASSTPYGTGRSEQYF. DNA for the CDR3: TGTGCCAGCAGCACACCTTACGGGACAGGGAGGTCCGAGCAGTACTTC. The whole variable domain, remainder taken from reference TRBV7-2 and TRBJ2-7, is GAGVSQSPSNKVTEKGKDVELRCDPISGHTALYWYRQSLGQGLEFLIYFQGNSAPDKSGLPSDRFSAERTGGSVSTLTIQRTQQEDSAVYLCASSTPYGTGRSEQYFGPGTRLTVT.